This TCR beta chain was captured by sequencing in a study of fetal regulatory T cell absence and autoimmunity. V was clipped by 7 bases and J by 4 bases, with 13 bases between them. This CDR3 is built from 12 residues. CDR1 SQVTM and CDR2 ANQGSEA come from the germline V gene. The survey-level immunoSEQ assay was used. Some clones are missing from TCRdb's copy, which holds only in-frame ones; the method was immunoSEQ multiplex PCR. The sample shows more than 85,000 clones, less than 80% of them seen only once. The receptor was isolated from a male donor with IPEX syndrome. Sequenced material: pancreas tissue. The J gene is TRBJ1-1, the V gene TRBV29-1, with a weak D call TRBD1 (5 bases). The CDR3 loop is CSAREGFTEAFF. CDR3 sequence (DNA): TGCAGCGCCCGAGAGGGGTTCACTGAAGCTTTCTTT.